The clone carrying this T cell receptor (beta chain) was seen more than once but under ten times. The antigen remains unidentified. The CDR3 regions of TCR beta were amplified from RNA transcripts. First-round RT-PCR of the TCR CDR3 relied on the HTBI primer set. TCRdb re-derived calls from the multiplex PCR reads in MiXCR, one entry per CDR3 protein. The sample yields about 200,000 distinct CDR3 sequences, about 16% seen once. Among the patients, aged 18 to 65, hyperthyroidism was newly diagnosed and had lasted under 2 months. Exclusion of a patient resulted from uncontrolled infection, other autoimmune disease, pregnancy or lactation. The data originate from a study of T cells in Graves' hyperthyroidism and ophthalmopathy. Study-wide results and caveats: The model identified upcoming ophthalmopathy a median approximately six months ahead of onset. Classification by a 13 V-J model distinguished ophthalmopathy from stable hyperthyroidism.

CDR1 and CDR2 (germline): SGHNT, YYREEE (reference sequence). V dropped 4 bases and J dropped 2 bases, with 6 bases sitting between them. There are 12 residues in the CDR3. The specimen was blood. The gene calls are TRBV5-4 and TRBJ2-5; no firm D call. The receptor was derived from a middle-aged man with Graves' hyperthyroidism. CDR3 sequence: CASSNPQETQYF. CDR3 in DNA: TGTGCCAGCAGCAACCCTCAAGAGACCCAGTACTTC.